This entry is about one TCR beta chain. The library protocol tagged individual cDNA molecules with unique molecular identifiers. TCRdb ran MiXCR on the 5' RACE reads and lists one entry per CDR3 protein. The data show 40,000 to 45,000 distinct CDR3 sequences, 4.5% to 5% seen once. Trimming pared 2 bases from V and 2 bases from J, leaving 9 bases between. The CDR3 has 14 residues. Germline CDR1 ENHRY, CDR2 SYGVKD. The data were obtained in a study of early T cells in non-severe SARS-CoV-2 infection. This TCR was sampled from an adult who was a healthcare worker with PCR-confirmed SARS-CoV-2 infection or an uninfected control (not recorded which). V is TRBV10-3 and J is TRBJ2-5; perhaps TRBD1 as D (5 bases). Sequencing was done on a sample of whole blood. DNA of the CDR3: TGTGCCATCAGTGAGGACAGCGTTCAAGAGACCCAGTACTTC. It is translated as CAISEDSVQETQYF.